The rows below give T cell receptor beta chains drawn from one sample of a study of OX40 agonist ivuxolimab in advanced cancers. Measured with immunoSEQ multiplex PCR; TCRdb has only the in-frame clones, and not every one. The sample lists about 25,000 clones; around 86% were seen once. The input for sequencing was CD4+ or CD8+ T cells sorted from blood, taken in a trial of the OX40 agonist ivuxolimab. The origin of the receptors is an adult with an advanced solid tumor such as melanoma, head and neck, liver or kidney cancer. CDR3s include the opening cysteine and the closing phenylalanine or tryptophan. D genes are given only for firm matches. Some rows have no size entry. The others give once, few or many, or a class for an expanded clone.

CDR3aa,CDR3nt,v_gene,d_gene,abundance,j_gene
CASSLGLVPGELFF,TGTGCCAGCAGCTTAGGACTAGTTCCCGGGGAGCTGTTTTTT,TRBV7-9,-,-,TRBJ2-2
CASSSLAGERDTQYF,TGTGCCAGCAGTTCCCTAGCGGGAGAGCGAGATACGCAGTATTTT,TRBV27,TRBD2,-,TRBJ2-3
CASSLGGGTEAFF,TGTGCCAGCAGCTTAGGGGGGGGCACTGAAGCTTTCTTT,TRBV7-8,-,-,TRBJ1-1
CASSEALSQVYGYTF,TGTGCCAGCAGTGAAGCGCTCTCCCAAGTCTATGGCTACACCTTC,TRBV6-1,-,-,TRBJ1-2
CASSVEGGANEKLFF,TGTGCCAGCAGCGTAGAAGGGGGGGCTAATGAAAAACTGTTTTTT,TRBV9,-,-,TRBJ1-4
CASTARSRKNIQYF,TGTGCCAGCACCGCTAGATCGCGCAAAAACATTCAGTACTTC,TRBV28,-,-,TRBJ2-4
CASSRAGTGFTEAFF,TGTGCCAGCAGCCGAGCCGGGACAGGGTTCACTGAAGCTTTCTTT,TRBV13,TRBD1,-,TRBJ1-1
CAWIAPSGNSPLHF,TGTGCCTGGATCGCGCCGTCGGGAAACTCACCCCTCCACTTT,TRBV30,-,-,TRBJ1-6
CASSLEQGYTDTQYF,TGCGCCAGCAGCTTGGAACAGGGATACACAGATACGCAGTATTTT,TRBV5-1,-,-,TRBJ2-3
CASSLKPTGELFF,TGTGCCAGCAGCTTAAAACCCACCGGGGAGCTGTTTTTT,TRBV5-4,-,-,TRBJ2-2
CASSLFTDTQYF,TGTGCCAGCAGCTTGTTTACAGATACGCAGTATTTT,TRBV11-2,-,-,TRBJ2-3
CASSEGHRSSYEQYF,TGTGCCAGCAGTGAAGGGCACCGGAGCTCCTACGAGCAGTACTTC,TRBV2,-,-,TRBJ2-7
CASSSPLRNTGELFF,TGCGCCAGCAGCTCCCCGCTTCGGAACACCGGGGAGCTGTTTTTT,TRBV5-1,-,few,TRBJ2-2
CASSSVRTGLSTYEQYF,TGTGCCAGCAGCTCCGTCCGTACAGGGCTGTCAACCTACGAGCAGTACTTC,TRBV7-9,-,-,TRBJ2-7
CSVQGGVETQYF,TGCAGCGTCCAGGGCGGGGTAGAGACCCAGTACTTC,TRBV29-1,-,-,TRBJ2-5
CASSSTGTDTQYF,TGCGCCAGCAGCTCAACCGGCACAGATACGCAGTATTTT,TRBV10-1,-,few,TRBJ2-3
CATSREMTGLNTEAFF,TGTGCCACCAGCAGAGAAATGACAGGGTTGAACACTGAAGCTTTCTTT,TRBV15,TRBD1,-,TRBJ1-1
CASSKGQLGGNEQFF,TGTGCCAGTAGTAAGGGGCAATTAGGGGGCAATGAGCAGTTCTTC,TRBV19,-,-,TRBJ2-1
CASSDPRRGADGDNQPQHF,TGTGCCAGCAGTGATCCTCGACGGGGGGCGGACGGGGACAATCAGCCCCAGCATTTT,TRBV2,-,-,TRBJ1-5
CASSLTGGNNEQFF,TGTGCCAGCAGCCTCACAGGGGGCAACAATGAGCAGTTCTTC,TRBV7-6,TRBD1,-,TRBJ2-1
CASSDGTGGFEQYF,TGCGCCAGCAGTGATGGGACAGGGGGCTTCGAGCAGTACTTC,TRBV10-1,TRBD1,-,TRBJ2-7
CSARAGQPQHF,TGCAGTGCTAGGGCGGGTCAGCCCCAGCATTTT,TRBV20-1,-,-,TRBJ1-5
CASTGTSGIVGELFF,TGTGCCAGCACCGGGACTAGCGGGATTGTCGGGGAGCTGTTTTTT,TRBV2,TRBD2,-,TRBJ2-2
CASSILAYSTDTQYF,TGTGCCAGTAGTATACTAGCGTATAGCACAGATACGCAGTATTTT,TRBV19,-,-,TRBJ2-3